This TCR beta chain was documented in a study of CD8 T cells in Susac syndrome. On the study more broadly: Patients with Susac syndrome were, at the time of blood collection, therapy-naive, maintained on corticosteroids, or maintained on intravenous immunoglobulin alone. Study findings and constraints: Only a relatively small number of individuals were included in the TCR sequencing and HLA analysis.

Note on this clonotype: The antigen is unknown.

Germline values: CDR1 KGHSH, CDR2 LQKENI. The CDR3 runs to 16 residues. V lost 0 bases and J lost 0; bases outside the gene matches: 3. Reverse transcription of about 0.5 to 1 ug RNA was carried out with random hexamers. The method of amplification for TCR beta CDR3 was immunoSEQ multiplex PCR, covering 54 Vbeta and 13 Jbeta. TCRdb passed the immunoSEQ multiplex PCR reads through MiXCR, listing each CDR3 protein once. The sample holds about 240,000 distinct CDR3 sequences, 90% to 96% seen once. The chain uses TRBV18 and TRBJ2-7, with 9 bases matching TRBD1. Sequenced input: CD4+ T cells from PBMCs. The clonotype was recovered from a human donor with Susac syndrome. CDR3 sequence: CASSPPGTGISYEQYF. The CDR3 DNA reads TGTGCCAGCTCACCACCCGGGACAGGGATCTCCTACGAGCAGTACTTC.